This paragraph covers one TCR beta chain sequence. Germline V gene data show CDR1 as MNHEY and CDR2 as SVGAGI. Germline trimming cut 7 bases from V and 4 bases from J; bases unmatched to any gene: 4. CDR3 size: 13 residues. Study processing details: ImmunoSEQ output held junction-only sequences without quality scores, so filtering differed. The method was immunoSEQ multiplex PCR; TCRdb's version includes in-frame clones alone and lacks a portion of them. V and J calls and clone size are those listed in that table; D and trimming were worked out from the DNA. The table lists about 2.3 million clones, 85% to 95% of them singletons. The data are from a study of shared clonotypes between healthy human individuals.

The sequence derives from a young man in good health. Some clones in this sample may be carry-over from other donors' samples. The V gene is TRBV6-5, the J gene TRBJ2-1; 7 nucleotides match TRBD2. Input material: naive CD4+ T cells from PBMCs. The subset denotes: CD45RA+ positively selected. The CDR3 DNA sequence: TGTGCCAGCACAAGAGCGGGGTACAATGAGCAGTTCTTC. Its translation is CASTRAGYNEQFF.